This is a list of T cell receptor beta chains from one sample in a study of blood T cell repertoires in COVID-19. The data were produced by immunoSEQ multiplex PCR, yet TCRdb's version contains in-frame clones alone and is incomplete. The sample has roughly 250,000 clones; 65% to 90% are singletons. The sequencing input was peripheral blood. These receptors were obtained from a woman at least 80 years old with active or convalescent COVID-19. Both conserved end residues are trimmed from each CDR3.

v_call: TRBV5-1
cdr3_aa: ASSFTTGGESPLH

v_call: TRBV7-2
cdr3_aa: ASSLRRGGIEQF

v_call: TRBV10-2
cdr3_aa: ASSHTGELF

v_call: TRBV6-1
cdr3_aa: ASSELGGRFSEQY

v_call: TRBV19
cdr3_aa: ASSHRGRSSEQY

v_call: TRBV28
cdr3_aa: ASSRRGGLVAF

v_call: TRBV5-4
cdr3_aa: ASSLLGAGQPQH

v_call: TRBV15
cdr3_aa: ATSRHLRQGGPSSYEQY

v_call: TRBV5-1
cdr3_aa: ASSETGIYGYT

v_call: TRBV10-3
cdr3_aa: AISEIGRGNSPLH

v_call: TRBV28
cdr3_aa: ASRSGGQPQH

v_call: TRBV4-1
cdr3_aa: ASSHDGTVYEKLF

v_call: TRBV19
cdr3_aa: ASSIVGGRQPQH

v_call: TRBV5-1
cdr3_aa: ASSLGSGIGQTQY

v_call: TRBV5-1
cdr3_aa: ASKFQGTYEQY

v_call: TRBV7-2
cdr3_aa: ASSLDLRGNTEAF

v_call: TRBV28
cdr3_aa: ASSPSAGTGYT

v_call: TRBV2
cdr3_aa: ASNPRPGQGAGELF

v_call: TRBV29-1
cdr3_aa: SVEDSTEAF

v_call: TRBV5-1
cdr3_aa: ASSPGGGGSYNEQF

v_call: TRBV28
cdr3_aa: ASSLSRNEQF

v_call: TRBV15
cdr3_aa: ATTRTGGYNEKLF

v_call: TRBV28
cdr3_aa: ASSLFQGVTEAF

v_call: TRBV29-1
cdr3_aa: SVEDWAGGVREQY

v_call: TRBV5-1
cdr3_aa: ASSHGTTSYEQY

v_call: TRBV5-1
cdr3_aa: ASGQGDINGNSPLH

v_call: TRBV6-5
cdr3_aa: ASSYDRNYGYT

v_call: TRBV5-1
cdr3_aa: ASSLQVRQETQY

v_call: TRBV27
cdr3_aa: ASRSGTGGFEQY

v_call: TRBV5-1
cdr3_aa: ASSPGLAGADTQY

v_call: TRBV5-5
cdr3_aa: ASSYGTVSYGYT

v_call: TRBV6-5
cdr3_aa: ASRTGNTGELF

v_call: TRBV23-1
cdr3_aa: ASRQGHTGELF

v_call: TRBV11-2
cdr3_aa: ASSGPGGNTDTQY

v_call: TRBV9
cdr3_aa: ASSVGISPQETQY

v_call: TRBV11-2
cdr3_aa: ASSYRYTEAF

v_call: TRBV29-1
cdr3_aa: SVSESTDTQY

v_call: TRBV2
cdr3_aa: ASRRLLLAETQY

v_call: TRBV5-3
cdr3_aa: ARSSQFHRVFNQPQH

v_call: TRBV5-4
cdr3_aa: ASSSRENTEAF

v_call: TRBV28
cdr3_aa: ASSLGPREGYT

v_call: TRBV6-5
cdr3_aa: ASSYVDPSLGQF